The 32 T cell receptor beta chains below all came from one sample that was sequenced in a study of CD8 T cells in ankylosing spondylitis. MiXCR was run by TCRdb on the 5' RACE reads, yielding one entry per CDR3 protein. The sample shows 69,000 or so distinct CDR3 sequences, about 5.7% of them seen only once. Material for sequencing was blood, either unsorted or a sorted T cell fraction (not recorded which). The receptors come from a male donor with ankylosing spondylitis or in good health (not recorded which).

There are many counts of this clonotype. The gene calls are TRBV2 and TRBJ1-5; the match to TRBD1 covers 11 bases. Germline CDR1 reads SNHLY; CDR2 reads FYNNEI. Trimming took 6 bases from V and 2 from J; bases not matched to a gene: 9. CDR3 size: 17 residues. The CDR3 protein is CASRRTGGVRGNQPQHF. CDR3 nucleotides: TGTGCCAGCAGGAGGACAGGGGGCGTAAGGGGCAATCAGCCCCAGCATTTT.

The chain employs TRBV10-3 and TRBJ2-1, with a possible D match to TRBD1 (5 bases). CDR1 is ENHRY, CDR2 SYGVKD, per germline. Trimming cost V 7 bases and J 9 bases, with 13 bases left between them. CDR3 length: 12 amino acids. CDR3 region: CAITHEDSEQFF. As DNA, the CDR3 is TGTGCCATCACACACGAAGACAGTGAGCAGTTCTTC.

This clonotype appeared many times. The chain has TRBV10-3 and TRBJ1-2; D possibly corresponds to TRBD1 (5 bases). The CDR3 is made up of 12 amino acids. The V end was cut by 11 bases, the J end by 4 bases, with 14 bases between. In germline, CDR1 is ENHRY, CDR2 SYGVKD. The CDR3, as DNA: TGTGCCGTCCAGGGTGATACCTATGGCTACACCTTC. This translates into CAVQGDTYGYTF.

In its sample, this clonotype ranks as medium-sized (0.01 to 0.1%). The gene calls are TRBV6-2 or TRBV6-3 and TRBJ1-1, with TRBD1 identical over 7 bases. J lost 5 bases, V lost 0 bases, and 3 bases had no gene match. The germline V gene encodes CDR1 MNHEY and CDR2 SVGEGT. The CDR3 is 14 residues long. The CDR3 nucleotides read TGTGCCAGCAGTTACTCGAGGGGGCAGACTGAAGCTTTCTTT. Its translation is CASSYSRGQTEAFF.

This clonotype was seen repeatedly, ten times or more. The chain is built from TRBV2 and TRBJ1-1; D gene unclear. This CDR3 has 13 amino acids. CDR1 is SNHLY, CDR2 FYNNEI, per germline. V was trimmed by 3 bases and J by 0 bases, leaving 5 bases between them. CDR3 protein: CASSEGMNTEAFF. As DNA, the CDR3 is TGTGCCAGCAGTGAGGGTATGAACACTGAAGCTTTCTTT.

This clonotype occurred many times. Written as DNA, the CDR3 is TGTGCCACCAGTGACCCAGGGACTAGCGGGGGAGAAAAGCAGTTCTTC. This sequence encodes CATSDPGTSGGEKQFF. This chain links TRBV24-1 with TRBJ2-1, with TRBD2 matching over 14 bases. From germline, CDR1 is KGHDR and CDR2 SFDVKD. The CDR3 totals 16 residues. The V and J ends lost 4 bases and 11 bases, in that order; junction bases with no gene match: 9.

In its sample, this clonotype was seen many times. This chain joins TRBV7-6 and TRBJ2-7; D remains unclear. Trimming shortened V by 5 bases and J by 0 bases, and 14 bases separated the two germline ends. The CDR3 extends over 15 amino acids. The germline V gene has CDR1 SGHVS and CDR2 FNYEAQ. The CDR3 sequence: CASSLSGQSSYEQYF. CDR3 bases: TGTGCCAGCAGCCTGAGTGGGCAGAGCTCCTACGAGCAGTACTTC.

In its sample, this clonotype was seen many times. The V and J genes are TRBV20-1 and TRBJ1-1, with TRBD1 identical over 8 bases. Germline-derived CDR1 and CDR2 are DFQATT and SNEGSKA (reference sequence). V lost 5 bases, J lost 6 bases, and 8 bases stayed unmatched. CDR3 size: 13 residues. The CDR3 sequence: CSAPIQGDAEAFF. CDR3 nucleotide sequence: TGCAGTGCTCCTATACAGGGGGATGCTGAAGCTTTCTTT.

This clonotype was picked up many times. The V gene is TRBV12-3 or TRBV12-4, the J gene TRBJ1-4; perhaps TRBD1 as D (6 bases). V was trimmed by 6 bases and J by 7 bases, leaving 15 bases between them. This CDR3 contains 14 residues. CDR3 sequence (DNA): TGTGCCAGCAGCGACTTGGAAGGGGGTGAAAAACTGTTTTTT. Translation: CASSDLEGGEKLFF.

Ten or more counts support this clonotype. This chain joins TRBV6-1 and TRBJ2-1; TRBD1 is a possible D gene (6 bases). Trimming removed 6 bases at V and 2 bases at J, with 17 bases between. Germline CDR1 MNHNS, CDR2 SASEGT. This CDR3 is 16 amino acids long. The CDR3 protein is CASSSREPGAYNEQFF. Here the CDR3 DNA reads TGTGCCAGCAGCAGCCGAGAACCAGGGGCCTACAATGAGCAGTTCTTC.

This clonotype appeared many times. The chain carries TRBV5-1 and TRBJ2-5; 10 bases line up with TRBD2. V was pared by 4 bases and J by 5 bases, with 5 bases of the junction left unmatched. The CDR3 has 14 residues. In germline, CDR1 is SGHRS, CDR2 YFSETQ. The CDR3 DNA follows: TGCGCCAGCAGCCCCGGACTAGCGGAGGAGACCCAGTACTTC. Its translation is CASSPGLAEETQYF.

This clonotype was seen repeatedly, ten times or more. The chain uses TRBV7-8 and TRBJ2-5; the D call may be TRBD1 or TRBD2 (5 bases each). CDR1 is SGHVS and CDR2 is FQNEAQ in the germline V gene. The ends were cut back, 4 bases at V and 3 bases at J, with 9 bases in the middle. The CDR3 runs to 13 residues. CDR3 sequence (DNA): TGTGCCAGCAGCTCCCGGGGCAAAGAGACCCAGTACTTC. This encodes CASSSRGKETQYF.

This clonotype was counted at least ten times. The chain joins TRBV28 to TRBJ2-1; D may correspond to TRBD1 or TRBD2 (5 bases each). CDR3 length: 15 amino acids. Germline V lookup: CDR1 MDHEN, CDR2 SYDVKM. V was pared by 4 bases and J by 2 bases, with 12 bases between. CDR3 sequence reads: CASSSGTQAYNEQFF. The CDR3 DNA sequence: TGTGCCAGCAGTTCCGGGACCCAAGCCTACAATGAGCAGTTCTTC.

This clonotype was detected many times. The V call is TRBV29-1, the J call TRBJ1-2; possibly TRBD1 for D (6 bases). The CDR3 extends over 17 amino acids. Trimming stripped 7 bases from V and 0 bases from J, with 24 bases between. The germline V gene has CDR1 SQVTM and CDR2 ANQGSEA. The CDR3 region has the DNA TGCAGCGAGGGGGGACTCGGGACCGTGGCAGCTAACTATGGCTACACCTTC. Protein: CSEGGLGTVAANYGYTF.

This clonotype came up many times. This chain connects TRBV5-1 to TRBJ1-1, with 9 bases identical to TRBD1. V was clipped by 4 bases and J by 1 base; unmatched bases: 2. CDR1 and CDR2 (germline): SGHRS, YFSETQ. The CDR3 is 14 residues long. The CDR3 here is CASSPDRGNTEAFF. In nucleotides, the CDR3 is TGCGCCAGCAGCCCGGACAGGGGGAACACTGAAGCTTTCTTT.

This clonotype was recorded at least ten times. The V gene is TRBV18, the J gene TRBJ2-1, with unresolved D. CDR1 is KGHSH, CDR2 LQKENI, per germline. This CDR3 has 11 residues. V was pared by 4 bases and J by 9 bases, with 7 bases between. As DNA, the CDR3 is TGTGCCAGCTCACTCATGGGTGAGCAGTTCTTC. Encoded protein: CASSLMGEQFF. Looking up the rest from reference TRBV18 and TRBJ2-1 gives the full variable domain: NAGVMQNPRHLVRRRGQEARLRCSPMKGHSHVYWYRQLPEEGLKFMVYLQKENIIDESGMPKERFSAEFPKEGPSILRIQQVVRGDSAAYFCASSLMGEQFFGPGTRLTVL.

This clonotype has just a few counts. V and J are TRBV6-5 and TRBJ2-1; 7 nucleotides align to TRBD2. CDR1 MNHEY and CDR2 SVGAGI come from the germline V gene. The trim removed 3 bases at V and 0 bases at J, leaving 5 bases unmatched. This CDR3 is built from 16 residues. Written as DNA, the CDR3 is TGTGCCAGCAGTTATGGGGGGGGGAGCTCCTACAATGAGCAGTTCTTC. Encoded protein: CASSYGGGSSYNEQFF.

This clonotype was observed many times. The V call is TRBV10-3, the J call TRBJ2-7; D is possibly TRBD1 or TRBD2 (5 bases each). This CDR3 comprises 12 residues. V shed 5 bases and J shed 6 bases, with 11 bases lying between them. CDR1 is ENHRY, CDR2 SYGVKD, per germline. The CDR3 DNA reads as TGTGCCATCAGTCTTGGGGGTTTCGAGCAGTACTTC. Translating gives CAISLGGFEQYF.

This clonotype was found many times. The J gene is TRBJ1-5, the V gene TRBV2; 7 bases agree with TRBD1. CDR3 length: 15 amino acids. Looked up from germline, CDR1 is SNHLY and CDR2 is FYNNEI. With V trimmed by 3 bases and J by 2 bases, 4 bases remained unmatched. The CDR3 DNA follows: TGTGCCAGCAGTGAGGAGGGGGCTCGCAATCAGCCCCAGCATTTT. Translating it yields CASSEEGARNQPQHF.

At least ten counts were recorded for this clonotype. The chain has TRBV2 and TRBJ1-5; D remains ambiguous. Germline CDR1 reads SNHLY; CDR2 reads FYNNEI. The V and J ends lost 4 bases and 5 bases respectively, with 18 bases between them. The CDR3 contains 16 residues. In DNA form, the CDR3 reads TGTGCCAGCAGTGTTTCTGGGGTTTGGATGGATCAGCCCCAGCATTTT. Protein: CASSVSGVWMDQPQHF.

At least ten counts were recorded for this clonotype. The chain recombines TRBV23-1 with TRBJ2-7, with D unclear. Being an ORF, TRBV23-1 has a function that is uncertain. The CDR3 extends over 9 amino acids. The V gene lost 9 bases and the J gene lost 2 bases, with 2 bases spanning the gap. The DNA of the CDR3 is TGCGCCAGTCCCTACGAGCAGTACTTC. Its translation: CASPYEQYF.

This clonotype came up many times. CDR3 protein: CATSSRRTNTGELFF. The CDR3 DNA sequence: TGTGCCACCAGCTCGCGACGGACGAACACCGGGGAGCTGTTTTTT. The V gene is TRBV15, the J gene TRBJ2-2; no clear D gene. The CDR3 has 15 residues. Per the germline V gene, CDR1 is LNHNV and CDR2 is YYDKDF (reference sequence). Trimming took off 5 bases at V and 0 bases at J, with 10 bases between the two ends.

This clonotype has at least ten counts. The rearrangement uses TRBV3-1 and TRBJ2-2; D gene ambiguous. Germline-derived CDR1 and CDR2 are LGHDT and YNNKEL (reference sequence). The CDR3 extends over 14 amino acids. The V gene lost 4 bases and the J gene lost 0 bases, with 6 bases spanning the gap. As DNA, the CDR3 is TGTGCCAGCAGCCTCCAGACGAACACCGGGGAGCTGTTTTTT. This encodes CASSLQTNTGELFF.

This clonotype was recorded many times. This chain joins TRBV12-5 and TRBJ2-1; D may match TRBD1 or TRBD2 (6 bases each). The CDR3 runs to 11 residues. Trimming took 7 bases from V and 6 from J, leaving 7 bases between them. Germline CDR1 is LGHNT and CDR2 is FRNRAP. CDR3 sequence reads: CASEGGNEQFF. The CDR3 DNA sequence: TGTGCTAGTGAGGGGGGCAATGAGCAGTTCTTC.

This clonotype was seen repeatedly, ten times or more. The chain is built from TRBV6-2 or TRBV6-3 and TRBJ2-7; no reliable D call. V dropped 7 bases and J dropped 2 bases, with 18 bases sitting between them. Germline V gene lookup returns CDR1 MNHEY and CDR2 SVGEGT. The CDR3 sequence is 15 residues long. CDR3 sequence reads: CASTGRITPTYEQYF. CDR3 DNA: TGTGCCAGCACGGGCAGAATCACGCCAACCTACGAGCAGTACTTC.

This clonotype came up many times. The rearrangement uses TRBV28 and TRBJ2-7, with no clear D. CDR3 length: 11 amino acids. Trimming left V 7 bases short and J 9 bases short, with 13 bases between. Per germline, CDR1 MDHEN and CDR2 SYDVKM. The CDR3 region is CASTTTRLQYF. For the CDR3, the DNA is TGTGCCAGCACCACAACGCGGTTGCAGTACTTC.

This chain links TRBV7-2 with TRBJ1-2; D is unresolved. The CDR3 is 12 residues long. Germline V gene lookup returns CDR1 SGHTA and CDR2 FQGNSA. The V end was cut by 4 bases, the J end by 4 bases, with 7 bases between. In DNA, the CDR3 is TGTGCCAGCAGCTCCGGACGCTATGGCTACACCTTC. Protein product: CASSSGRYGYTF.

This clonotype was detected ten times or more. V and J are TRBV7-3 and TRBJ2-5; D is tentatively TRBD1 or TRBD2 (5 bases each). CDR3 length equals 13 residues. Germline V gene lookup returns CDR1 SGHTA and CDR2 FQGTGA. The germline V and J ends were trimmed by 5 bases and 3 bases, with 10 bases remaining between them. In nucleotides, the CDR3 is TGTGCCAGCAGCGAGGGGTTTGAAGAGACCCAGTACTTC. This codes for CASSEGFEETQYF.

A remark on this clonotype: A read error is possible here, since a much larger clone lies one base away. V is TRBV7-2 and J is TRBJ2-7; unclear D gene. Germline V gene sequence: CDR1 SGHTA, CDR2 FQGNSA. Trimming left V 2 bases short and J 3 bases short, with 2 bases between. CDR3 size: 11 residues. The CDR3 DNA is TGTGCCAGCAGCTTACTCTACGAGCAGTACTTC. The encoded protein is CASSLLYEQYF.

This clonotype was recorded a few times. This clone may be a read error of a much larger clone one base away. This chain links TRBV20-1 with TRBJ2-3; 12 bases are a match to TRBD1. CDR1 DFQATT and CDR2 SNEGSKA come from the germline V gene (reference sequence). The CDR3 has 16 amino acids. In DNA form, the CDR3 reads TGCTGTGCAAGACCCGGGACAGGGGGCGGCACAGATACGCAGTATTTT. Translation: CCARPGTGGGTDTQYF.

In its sample, this clonotype was seen many times. The chain uses TRBV20-1 and TRBJ1-3; 7 bases fit TRBD1. J gave up 0 bases and V 6 bases, and 8 bases lay outside the gene matches. CDR1 is DFQATT, CDR2 SNEGSKA, per germline (reference sequence). The CDR3 sequence is 15 residues long. This CDR3 is CSADRVSDSGNTIYF. CDR3 DNA: TGCAGTGCCGACAGGGTATCCGACTCTGGAAACACCATATATTTT.

This clonotype was seen at least ten times. This rearrangement joins TRBV3-1 to TRBJ2-5; D could derive from TRBD1 or TRBD2 (5 bases each). Deletions cut 4 bases from V and 9 bases from J, with 21 bases between. Germline V gives CDR1 LGHDT, CDR2 YNNKEL (reference sequence). The CDR3 runs to 15 residues. The CDR3 DNA sequence: TGTGCCAGCAGCCCCGGGGACGCCTTCTGGCTAGCCCAGTACTTC. Amino acids: CASSPGDAFWLAQYF.